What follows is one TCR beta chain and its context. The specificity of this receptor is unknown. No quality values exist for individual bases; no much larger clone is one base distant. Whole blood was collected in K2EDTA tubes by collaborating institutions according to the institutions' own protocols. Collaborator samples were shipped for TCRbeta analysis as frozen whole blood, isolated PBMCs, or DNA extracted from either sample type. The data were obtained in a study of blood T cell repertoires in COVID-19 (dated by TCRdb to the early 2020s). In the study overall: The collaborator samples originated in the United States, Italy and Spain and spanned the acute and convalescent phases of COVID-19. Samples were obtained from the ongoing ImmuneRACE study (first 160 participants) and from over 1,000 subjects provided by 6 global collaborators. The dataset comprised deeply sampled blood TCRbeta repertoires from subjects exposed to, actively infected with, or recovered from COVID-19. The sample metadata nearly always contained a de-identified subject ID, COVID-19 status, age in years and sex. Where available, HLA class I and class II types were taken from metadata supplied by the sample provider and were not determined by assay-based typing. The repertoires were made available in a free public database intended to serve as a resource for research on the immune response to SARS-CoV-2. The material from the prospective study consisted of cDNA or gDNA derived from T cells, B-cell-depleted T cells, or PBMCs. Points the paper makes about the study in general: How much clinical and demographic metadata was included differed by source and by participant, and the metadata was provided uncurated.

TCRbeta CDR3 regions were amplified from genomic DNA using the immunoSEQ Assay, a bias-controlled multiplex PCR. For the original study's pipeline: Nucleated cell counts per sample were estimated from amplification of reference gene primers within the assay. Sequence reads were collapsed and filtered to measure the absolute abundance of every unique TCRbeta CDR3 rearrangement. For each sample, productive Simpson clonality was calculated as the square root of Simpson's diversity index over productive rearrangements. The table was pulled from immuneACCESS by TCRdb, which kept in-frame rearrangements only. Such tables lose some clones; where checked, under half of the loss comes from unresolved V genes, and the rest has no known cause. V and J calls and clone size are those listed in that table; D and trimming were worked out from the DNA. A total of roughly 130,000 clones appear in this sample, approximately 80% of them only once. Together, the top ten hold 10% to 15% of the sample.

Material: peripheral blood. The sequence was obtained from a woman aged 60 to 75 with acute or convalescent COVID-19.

The CDR3 protein sequence reads: CASSPQGSAANEKLFF. The DNA sequence is TGTGCCAGCAGCCCACAGGGTTCGGCAGCAAATGAAAAACTGTTTTTT. The V gene is TRBV9 and the J gene is TRBJ1-4; TRBD1 is possibly the D segment (6 matching bases). The trim is 4 bases for V and 5 bases for J, with a gap of 18 bases between the germline ends. As encoded in the germline V gene, CDR1 is SGDLS while CDR2 is YYNGEE. The CDR3 goes from the cysteine to the phenylalanine over 16 residues. Just CDR3 DNA is preserved here, 48 bases in frame from base 1.